This T cell receptor beta chain was found in a study of CD8 T cells in ankylosing spondylitis. CDR3 length equals 14 residues. Trimming shortened V by 3 bases and J by 3 bases, and 8 bases separated the two germline ends. Germline CDR1 SGHTA, CDR2 FQGNSA. At least ten counts were recorded for this clonotype. The TCR beta libraries were generated through quantitative 5'-RACE incorporating molecular barcodes. TCRdb re-analysed the 5' RACE reads in MiXCR, keeping a single row per CDR3 protein. The sample holds about 210,000 distinct CDR3 sequences, roughly 8% seen once. The chain uses TRBV7-2 and TRBJ2-2; no definite D call. Input material: blood, either unsorted or a sorted T cell fraction (not recorded which). This receptor was taken from a female donor with ankylosing spondylitis or in good health (not recorded which). This chain's CDR3 is CASSLQMDTGELFF. The CDR3 DNA follows: TGTGCCAGCAGCTTGCAGATGGACACCGGGGAGCTGTTTTTT.